This TCR beta chain was captured in a study of shared clonotypes between healthy human individuals. Looking at the study overall: The study used three CD4 naive, three CD4 memory, two CD8 naive and one CD8 memory plate per donor.

The length of the CDR3 is 16 residues. Germline CDR1 SGHVS, CDR2 FQNEAQ. The V and J ends lost 4 bases and 4 bases respectively, with 19 bases between them. Over several immunoSEQ plates, each subset's genomic DNA was distributed in even portions. Roughly 200 ng DNA, 25,000 to 30,000 T cell genomes, went into each sorted-subset replicate PCR. Libraries were prepared by immunoSEQ multiplex PCR; TCRdb keeps only in-frame clonotypes and omits some of them. The data show more than 2,000,000 clones, 90% to 95% seen once. The origin of this receptor is a man aged 18 to 30 in good health. J is TRBJ2-5 and V is TRBV7-8; D gene ambiguous. Sequencing was carried out using naive CD4+ T cells sorted from blood. Subset reported: CD45RA+ positively selected. CDR3 sequence (DNA): TGTGCCAGCAGCTCTGATATTGACGTAACTACAGAGACCCAGTACTTC. Amino acid sequence: CASSSDIDVTTETQYF.